This TCR beta chain was sequenced for a study of PD-L1 blockade in urothelial cancer. Study-level information: Blood yielded a median of approximately 130,000 T cells per sample.

The germline gives CDR1 SGHTA, CDR2 FQGTGA. V was shortened by 5 bases and J by 4 bases, with 14 bases between the two germline ends. The CDR3 is 14 amino acids. TCRdb keeps only in-frame clones here, not all; method: immunoSEQ multiplex PCR. In the table there are 40,000 to 55,000 clones, 88% of which are singletons. As to time point: pretreatment peripheral blood. The sample was PBMCs, taken around atezolizumab (anti-PD-L1) treatment. The V call is TRBV7-3, the J call TRBJ1-1, with D uncertain. The TCR was taken from a donor aged 40 or over with urothelial cancer. The CDR3 spells CASSPIRVGTEAFF. CDR3 bases: TGTGCCAGCAGCCCCATCCGGGTAGGCACTGAAGCTTTCTTT.